Listed below are T cell receptor beta chains from one sample, sequenced in a study of vaccination and CD4 T cells after COVID-19. TCRdb reprocessed the PCR reads with MiXCR, giving one entry per CDR3 protein. Counted here are some 16,000 distinct CDR3 sequences, roughly 45% occurring once; the ten biggest clones make up approximately 7%. No antigens are known for them. Material: CD4+ T cells from blood, cultured in vitro, obtained after SARS-CoV-2 vaccination. These receptors all come from a human donor who had recovered from COVID-19. CDR3s include the opening cysteine and the closing phenylalanine or tryptophan.

J gene	V gene	CDR3 protein
TRBJ2-7	TRBV30	CAWSSQGAVLYEQYF
TRBJ2-7	TRBV5-4	CASSPRTGGMDEQYF
TRBJ1-2	TRBV7-2	CASSLGTGPTYGYTF
TRBJ2-2	TRBV21-1	CASSKVEGGMRNTGELFF
TRBJ2-2	TRBV7-2	CASSLFRGGTGELFF
TRBJ2-7	TRBV12-3/TRBV12-4	CASSLEAGVSYEQYF
TRBJ2-4	TRBV30	CAWSVRGEGVAKNIQYF
TRBJ2-1	TRBV12-2	CASRVRGPRYNEQFF
TRBJ1-5	TRBV15	CATSRDPGQGGQPQHF
TRBJ2-5	TRBV7-3	CASGTGLGETQYF
TRBJ2-3	TRBV6-1	CASSPQGVSTDTQYF
TRBJ2-7	TRBV4-2	CASSQVETQEQYF
TRBJ2-7	TRBV5-6	CASSFSNLTGPRPHF
TRBJ1-1	TRBV25-1	CASKPATEAFF
TRBJ2-1	TRBV2	CASSETGTSGGSKQFF
TRBJ2-2	TRBV7-9	CASSQRETRLFF
TRBJ1-2	TRBV18	CASSTELNRNYGYTF
TRBJ2-5	TRBV7-9	CASSPPIIDREETQYF
TRBJ1-4	TRBV29-1	CSVATWQGGKEKLFF
TRBJ2-1	TRBV6-1	CASRKAGSDNEQFF
TRBJ2-7	TRBV9	CASSVAEAPYEQYF
TRBJ1-5	TRBV19	CASGTGLFQPQHF
TRBJ2-1	TRBV20-1	CSASRAQSAGEQFF
TRBJ2-7	TRBV11-1	CASSFIAGLSYEQYF
TRBJ2-5	TRBV28	CASSLGAASRTQETQYF
TRBJ1-3	TRBV2	CASKDRALGNTIYF
TRBJ2-4	TRBV7-8	CASSPTESKNIQYF
TRBJ1-6	TRBV6-1	CASTPESSYNSPLHF
TRBJ2-3	TRBV20-1	CSAGTPPHTDTQYF
TRBJ2-1	TRBV4-2	CASSPGLATSYNEQFF
TRBJ2-1	TRBV6-2/TRBV6-3	CASSLPSANNEQFF
TRBJ1-6	TRBV6-5	CASSYSALAGGNNSPLHF
TRBJ2-5	TRBV20-1	CSAEAGTFQETQYF
TRBJ2-5	TRBV20-1	CSARSPYQETQYF
TRBJ2-7	TRBV7-6	CVSSRGQNLGEQYF